This T cell receptor beta chain stems from a study of cytomegalovirus exposure and HLA in healthy donors. The table came from immunoSEQ multiplex PCR; TCRdb's copy has only in-frame clones and leaves some out. The sample records over 200,000 clones, about 90% being singletons. V lost 4 bases, J lost 4 bases, and 17 bases stayed unmatched. The CDR3 sequence is 17 residues long. Germline lookup yields CDR1 SQVTM and CDR2 ANQGSEA. The chain links TRBV29-1 to TRBJ1-2; 8 bases match TRBD1. This TCR derives from a woman aged 25-40 years in good health and CMV-seronegative. The sequencing input was PBMCs. The CDR3, as DNA: TGCAGCGTTGTGGCCCGCAACATACAGGGGGACGGCTATGGCTACACCTTC. This encodes CSVVARNIQGDGYGYTF. Full variable domain (rest looked up from reference TRBV29-1 and TRBJ1-2): SAVISQKPSRDICQRGTSLTIQCQVDSQVTMMFWYRQQPGQSLTLIATANQGSEATYESGFVIDKFPISRPNLTFSTLTVSNMSPEDSSIYLCSVVARNIQGDGYGYTFGSGTRLTVV.